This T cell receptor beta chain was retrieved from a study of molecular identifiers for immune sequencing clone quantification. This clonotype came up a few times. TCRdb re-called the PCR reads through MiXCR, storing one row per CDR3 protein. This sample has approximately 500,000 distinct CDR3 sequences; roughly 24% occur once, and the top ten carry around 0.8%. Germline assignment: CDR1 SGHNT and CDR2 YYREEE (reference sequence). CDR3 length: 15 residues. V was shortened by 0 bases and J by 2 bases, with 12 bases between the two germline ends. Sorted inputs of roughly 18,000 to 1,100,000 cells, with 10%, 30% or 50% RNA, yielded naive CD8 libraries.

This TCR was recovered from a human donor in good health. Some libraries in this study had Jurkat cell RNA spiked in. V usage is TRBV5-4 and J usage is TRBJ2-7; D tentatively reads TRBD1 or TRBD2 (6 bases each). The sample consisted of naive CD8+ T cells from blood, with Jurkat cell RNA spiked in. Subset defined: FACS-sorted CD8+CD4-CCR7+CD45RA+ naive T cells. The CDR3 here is CASSLDGGHAYEQYF. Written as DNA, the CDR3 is TGTGCCAGCAGCTTGGATGGGGGGCATGCCTACGAGCAGTACTTC.